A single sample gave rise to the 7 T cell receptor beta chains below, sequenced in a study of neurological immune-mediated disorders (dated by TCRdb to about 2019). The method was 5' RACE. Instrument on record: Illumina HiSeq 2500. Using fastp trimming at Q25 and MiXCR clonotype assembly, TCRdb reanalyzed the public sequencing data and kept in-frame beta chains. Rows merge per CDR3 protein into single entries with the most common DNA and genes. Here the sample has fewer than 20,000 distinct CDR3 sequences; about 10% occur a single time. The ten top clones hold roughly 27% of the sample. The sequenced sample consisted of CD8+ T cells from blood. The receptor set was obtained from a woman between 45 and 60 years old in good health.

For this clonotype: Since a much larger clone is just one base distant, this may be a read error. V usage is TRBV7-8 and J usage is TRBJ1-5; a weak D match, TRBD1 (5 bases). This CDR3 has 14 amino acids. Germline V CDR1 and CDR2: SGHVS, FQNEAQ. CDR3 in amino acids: CTSSLVGERQPQHF. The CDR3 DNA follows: TGTACCAGCAGCTTAGTAGGGGAAAGACAGCCCCAGCATTTT.

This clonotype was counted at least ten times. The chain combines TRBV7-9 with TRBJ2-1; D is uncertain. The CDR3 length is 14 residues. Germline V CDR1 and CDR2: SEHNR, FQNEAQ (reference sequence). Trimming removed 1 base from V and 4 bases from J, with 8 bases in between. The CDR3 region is CASSLGGGYNEQFF. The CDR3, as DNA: TGTGCCAGCAGCTTAGGGGGTGGATACAATGAGCAGTTCTTC.

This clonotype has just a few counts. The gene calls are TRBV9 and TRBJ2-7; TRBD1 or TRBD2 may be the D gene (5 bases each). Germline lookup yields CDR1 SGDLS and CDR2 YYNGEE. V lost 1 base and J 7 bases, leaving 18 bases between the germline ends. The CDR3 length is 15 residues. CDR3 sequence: CASSVKGRPPGEQYF. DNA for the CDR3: TGTGCCAGCAGCGTAAAGGGACGGCCGCCCGGGGAGCAGTACTTC.

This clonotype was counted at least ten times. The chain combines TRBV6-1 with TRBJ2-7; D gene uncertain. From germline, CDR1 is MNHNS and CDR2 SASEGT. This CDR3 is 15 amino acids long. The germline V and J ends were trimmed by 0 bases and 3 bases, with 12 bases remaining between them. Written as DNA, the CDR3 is TGTGCCAGCAGTGAAGCGACTGGACGGATCTACGAGCAGTACTTC. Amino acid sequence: CASSEATGRIYEQYF.

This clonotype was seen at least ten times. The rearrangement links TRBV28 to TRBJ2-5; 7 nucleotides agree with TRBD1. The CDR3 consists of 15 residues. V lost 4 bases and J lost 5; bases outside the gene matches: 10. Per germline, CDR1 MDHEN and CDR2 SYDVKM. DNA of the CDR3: TGTGCCAGCAGTTACGAGGCGGCCAGGGGGGAGACCCAGTACTTC. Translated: CASSYEAARGETQYF.

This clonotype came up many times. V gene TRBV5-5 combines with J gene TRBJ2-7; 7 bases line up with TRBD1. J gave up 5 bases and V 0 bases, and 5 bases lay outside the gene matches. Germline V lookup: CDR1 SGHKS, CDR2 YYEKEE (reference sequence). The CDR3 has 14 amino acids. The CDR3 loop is CASSLGDRPHEQYF. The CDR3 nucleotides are TGTGCCAGCAGCTTGGGGGACAGACCCCACGAGCAGTACTTC.

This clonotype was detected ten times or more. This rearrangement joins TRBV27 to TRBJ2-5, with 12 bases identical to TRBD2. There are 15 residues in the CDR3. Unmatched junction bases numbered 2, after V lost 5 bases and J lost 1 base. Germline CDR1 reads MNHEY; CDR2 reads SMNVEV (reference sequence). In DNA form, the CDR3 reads TGTGCCAGCAGTCCTAGCGGGAGGGCCCAAGAGACCCAGTACTTC. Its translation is CASSPSGRAQETQYF.